These T cell receptor beta chains were read from a single sample in a study of patients and donors after allogeneic stem cell transplantation. From the RT-PCR reads, TCRdb called clonotypes with MiXCR, one entry per CDR3 protein. The sample lists approximately 98,000 distinct CDR3 sequences, 35% seen once, with around 25% in the top ten. The specimen was blood, either unsorted or a sorted T cell fraction (not recorded which). Every receptor here comes from a human donor who was either an allogeneic HSCT recipient or a stem cell or donor lymphocyte infusion donor (not recorded which). It is not recorded whose cells these are; they may come from a transplant donor. Each CDR3 is given with its conserved first and last residue. Not all rows give a size; the values are once, few, many and, for expanded clones, a class.

j_gene,abundance,v_gene,CDR3aa
TRBJ2-1,-,TRBV6-2/TRBV6-3,CASSPLRQGPNNEQFF
TRBJ1-2,-,TRBV7-2,CASSSSGGSYGYTF
TRBJ2-1,few,TRBV7-7,CASSLDRGHEQFF
TRBJ1-2,few,TRBV11-2,CASSLDQRDLMGYTF
TRBJ1-4,few,TRBV29-1,CSAQTATEKLFF
TRBJ2-5,few,TRBV5-1,CASSLGTGEETQYF
TRBJ2-5,-,TRBV6-2/TRBV6-3,CASSYGGQQETQYF
TRBJ2-7,few,TRBV6-6,CASSPWPTPYEQYF
TRBJ1-5,few,TRBV7-2,CASSREGQPNQPQHF
TRBJ1-2,-,TRBV20-1,CSARDLGTHGYTF
TRBJ2-1,-,TRBV4-3,CASSQAPLWGSEQFF
TRBJ2-1,few,TRBV20-1,CSATIDRYNEQFF
TRBJ2-7,few,TRBV7-9,CASSWTGPKSEQYF
TRBJ2-7,-,TRBV15,CATSRDKTSGTYEQYF
TRBJ2-5,-,TRBV6-5,CASSLDRETQYF
TRBJ1-3,few,TRBV6-2/TRBV6-3,CASSYFSGNTIYF
TRBJ2-3,-,TRBV7-2,CASSLRLAGGTTDTQYF
TRBJ1-5,few,TRBV20-1,CSARDRNGPPGPQHF
TRBJ1-5,-,TRBV6-6,CASSTPGQGGNQPQHF
TRBJ2-3,-,TRBV7-3,CASSLFGSWPTDTQYF
TRBJ1-1,-,TRBV6-1,CASSSKKQGQRAFF
TRBJ2-2,-,TRBV15,CATSLIHYRGLTGELFF
TRBJ2-1,-,TRBV7-2,CASSRSGDSYNEQFF
TRBJ1-5,few,TRBV2,CASSGTGVQPQHF
TRBJ2-3,few,TRBV7-2,CASSFNVGGDTQYF
TRBJ1-1,-,TRBV20-1,CSARDRRGKTEAFF
TRBJ2-4,-,TRBV5-1,CASMNQPSGNIQYF
TRBJ2-7,-,TRBV24-1,CATSDGPGEQYF
TRBJ1-4,few,TRBV6-5,CASSFTQGEEGEKLFF
TRBJ1-6,-,TRBV30,CAWSVEGQSPLHF
TRBJ2-5,few,TRBV6-5,CASSPSIFGESEETQYF
TRBJ1-5,-,TRBV20-1,CSARKRGGGNQPQHF
TRBJ1-6,many,TRBV28,CASSLGTGSSPLHF
TRBJ2-7,few,TRBV28,CASSLGGPRRYEQYF
TRBJ1-5,few,TRBV28,CASSSGQGNQPQHF
TRBJ1-2,-,TRBV20-1,CSARRQGNSYGYTF
TRBJ2-2,-,TRBV19,CASSTPTSRNTGELFF
TRBJ2-3,few,TRBV4-3,CASGLHGTSSDTQYF
TRBJ1-3,-,TRBV7-2,CASSLGPGPSGNTIYF
TRBJ1-1,-,TRBV2,CASSELGRSNTEAFF
TRBJ1-2,few,TRBV7-2,CASSPRTAMGLPF
TRBJ2-3,-,TRBV7-8,CASSLGLAADTQYF
TRBJ1-1,-,TRBV4-3,CASSQDGVGIRYRDTEAFF
TRBJ2-3,-,TRBV12-3/TRBV12-4,CASTGLITDTQYF